The present T cell receptor beta chain was sequenced within a study of cytomegalovirus exposure and HLA in healthy donors. The PCR ran on 60 Vbeta and 13 Jbeta primers. Generated by immunoSEQ multiplex PCR, the TCRdb table keeps only in-frame clones and is missing some. The sample consists of around 200,000 clones, over 70% of them appearing once. Study conclusions and caveats: Most TCR sequences proved rare, with some public TCRs found in many donors.

Germline V gene sequence: CDR1 SGHTA, CDR2 FQGNSA. The CDR3 totals 13 residues. With 1 base removed from V and 6 bases from J, the gap between germline ends came to 10 bases. Details on this clone: Antigen: not known.

This clonotype was sampled from a man aged 45-65 years in good health and CMV-seronegative. J is TRBJ2-7 and V is TRBV7-2, with D hard to call. Sequencing was carried out using PBMCs. The CDR3 coding sequence is TGTGCCAGCAGCTTAGTAAGATCGCGCGAGCAGTACTTC. Protein sequence: CASSLVRSREQYF.